The following is a T cell receptor (beta chain) sequence with its context. What antigen it recognizes has not been identified. Per-nucleotide qualities are absent, and no much larger clonotype sits a single base away. RNA was extracted with the RNeasy kit and about 0.45 to 1 ug was reverse transcribed using random hexamers. The immunoSEQ multiplex PCR assay, covering 54 Vbeta and 13 Jbeta segments, was used to amplify TCR beta CDR3 regions. PCR amplification bias was corrected using a synthetic template baseline for primer optimization and computational correction. In the original analysis: Only productive sequences were kept, with reads annotated to V, D and J genes according to IMGT and analyzed in immunoSEQ Analyzer. To calculate clonality, Shannon entropy was normalized by log2 of the number of productive unique sequences and then subtracted from one. For each patient and control, public and private clones were evaluated within the 100 most prevalent clones. Susac-specific clones were defined as absent from healthy and MS cohorts, around 1,000 published viral clones and other ImmuneACCESS disease sequences. Through fastp at Q25 and MiXCR, TCRdb rebuilt clones from the public reads, retaining in-frame beta chains. Every entry covers one CDR3 protein and lists the most common genes and DNA from its rows. Clone size and V and J calls follow TCRdb, not the original study. Present in this sample are 150,000 to 200,000 distinct CDR3 sequences, roughly 93% of which were seen just once. The leading ten clones occupy approximately 0.14% of the sample.

The CDR3 sequence holds 14 residues, the cysteine and phenylalanine included. The read is trimmed to its CDR3 DNA, 42 bases read in frame from base 1. V is pruned by 3 bases and J by 6 bases, leaving 8 bases of the junction without a gene match. The CDR1 and CDR2 encoded by the germline V gene (reference sequence) are DFQATT and SNEGSKA. This sample was taken from a study of CD8 T cells in Susac syndrome (dated by TCRdb to about 2019). About the full investigation: Repertoire sequencing was used to test whether CD8+ T cell activation and differentiation in Susac syndrome was antigen driven. Study-wide conclusions, independent of this receptor: The number of individuals in the TCR sequencing and HLA analysis was acknowledged as relatively small.

Peripheral blood CD8+ and CD4+ T cells from healthy donors, Susac syndrome patients and multiple sclerosis patients were profiled using high-throughput TCR beta sequencing. Healthy donors were included as age- and sex-matched controls. Bulk CD8+ and CD4+ T cells were purified magnetically by negative isolation, whereas CD8+ TEMRA cells were enriched by FACS. Blood was drawn into EDTA tubes, processed within 24 hours, and PBMCs were isolated by density gradient centrifugation. PBMCs intended for TCR sequencing were frozen in liquid nitrogen and were later thawed in a 37 degrees C water bath. The sorted or isolated CD4+, CD8+ and CD8+ TEMRA cells had a purity of 90% or higher.

The V and J segments used are TRBV20-1 and TRBJ2-3, with 8 bases in between that match TRBD2. The sample was CD4+ T cells from PBMCs. The sequence came from a human donor in good health. The DNA sequence is as follows: TGCAGTGCTAGGGTCCGGGGGGGCCAGGATACGCAGTATTTT. Its protein reads: CSARVRGGQDTQYF.